The clone carrying this TCR beta chain was recorded only once. Clones were read by immunoSEQ multiplex PCR, and TCRdb kept only the in-frame ones, dropping some. The sample carries around 200,000 clones, around nine tenths recorded once. This sample was taken from a study of blood T cell repertoires in COVID-19. Study background: The United States, Italy and Spain were the sources of the acute and convalescent COVID-19 samples.

The germline V and J ends were trimmed by 5 bases and 0 bases, with 20 bases remaining between them. Germline values: CDR1 SGHAT, CDR2 FQNNGV. This CDR3 has 19 residues. This TCR derives from a woman under 30 who had recovered from COVID-19. Source material: peripheral blood. J is TRBJ2-6 and V is TRBV11-2, with D perhaps TRBD1 (6 bases). CDR3 amino acids: CASSTRGNRVGSGANVLTF. In DNA form, the CDR3 reads TGTGCCAGCAGCACCAGGGGAAACAGGGTCGGCTCTGGGGCCAACGTCCTGACTTTC.